The next 10 T cell receptor beta chains were all read from a single sample in a study of tissue T cells after allogeneic stem cell transplantation. Method: immunoSEQ multiplex PCR; TCRdb's copy keeps in-frame clones and lacks some. Of just over 25,000 clones listed, less than 95% are singletons. Sample: blood, taken before transplantation. These receptors originate from a male donor aged 60 or over who later had graft-versus-host disease after an allogeneic stem cell transplant.

This clone was seen once. The genes are TRBV5-1 and TRBJ1-4, with TRBD1 as a possible D gene (5 bases). This CDR3 is 13 amino acids long. Germline CDR1 is SGHRS and CDR2 is YFSETQ. V was clipped by 3 bases and J by 8 bases, with 11 bases between them. The CDR3 loop reads CASSSINREKLFF. Written as DNA, the CDR3 is TGCGCCAGCAGCTCCATAAACAGGGAAAAACTGTTTTTT.

V is TRBV30 and J is TRBJ2-2, with D maybe TRBD1 (5 bases). V was shortened by 2 bases and J by 9 bases, with 22 bases between the two germline ends. Germline V CDR1 and CDR2: GTSNPN, SVGIG (reference sequence). This CDR3 contains 16 residues. CDR3 in DNA: TGTGCCTGGAGTTCACGACAGATTCGAAGTGGCCGGGAGCTGTTTTTT. Translated: CAWSSRQIRSGRELFF.

The chain links TRBV5-4 to TRBJ2-5; 14 nucleotides align to TRBD2. Germline assignment: CDR1 SGHNT and CDR2 YYREEE (reference sequence). With V trimmed by 0 bases and J by 0 bases, 4 bases remained unmatched. CDR3 length equals 18 residues. In DNA form, the CDR3 reads TGTGCCAGCAGCTTGGGGGGACTAGCGGGAGTTCACCAAGAGACCCAGTACTTC. This gives the protein CASSLGGLAGVHQETQYF.

The rearrangement joins TRBV5-5 to TRBJ2-7, with TRBD2 identical over 7 bases. Germline lookup yields CDR1 SGHKS and CDR2 YYEKEE (reference sequence). V shed 5 bases, J shed 2 bases, and the junction held 13 bases outside the gene matches. CDR3 size: 16 residues. The DNA of the CDR3 is TGTGCCAGCAGACACGGCGGGGGTACAACCACCTACGAGCAGTACTTC. Encoded protein: CASRHGGGTTTYEQYF.

This chain connects TRBV7-3 to TRBJ2-1; 7 nucleotides align to TRBD2. CDR3 size: 14 residues. V lost 5 bases to trimming and J lost 3 bases; unmatched junction nucleotides: 4. Germline V CDR1 and CDR2: SGHTA, FQGTGA. In DNA form, the CDR3 reads TGTGCCAGCAGCCTGGGGGGGTACTACAATGAGCAGTTCTTC. It encodes CASSLGGYYNEQFF. Looking up the rest from reference TRBV7-3 and TRBJ2-1 gives the full variable domain: GAGVSQTPSNKVTEKGKYVELRCDPISGHTALYWYRQSLGQGPEFLIYFQGTGAADDSGLPNDRFFAVRPEGSVSTLKIQRTERGDSAVYLCASSLGGYYNEQFFGPGTRLTVL.

This chain connects TRBV2 to TRBJ2-5, with 8 positions matching TRBD1. V shed 7 bases, J shed 9 bases, and the junction held 10 bases outside the gene matches. Per germline, CDR1 SNHLY and CDR2 FYNNEI. This CDR3 spans 13 amino acids. The CDR3 nucleotides are TGTGCCAGCACCTACGACAGGGGAAGTCCCCAGTACTTC. This translates into CASTYDRGSPQYF.

The chain recombines TRBV5-4 with TRBJ2-2; D not resolved. Germline CDR1 is SGHNT and CDR2 is YYREEE (reference sequence). The CDR3 consists of 14 residues. V shed 1 base and J shed 3 bases, with 7 bases lying between them. CDR3 amino acids: CASSLIQDTGELFF. The CDR3 nucleotides read TGTGCCAGCAGCTTGATCCAGGACACCGGGGAGCTGTTTTTT.

CDR3 loop: CASKIFSYQPQHF. DNA for the CDR3: TGTGCCAGCAAGATCTTCAGCTATCAGCCCCAGCATTTT. The chain recombines TRBV6-5 with TRBJ1-5, with no clear D. V gave up 7 bases and J gave up 5 bases, with 12 bases separating them. Germline CDR1 and CDR2: MNHEY and SVGAGI. The CDR3 extends over 13 amino acids.

The V gene is TRBV4-1, the J gene TRBJ1-1, with TRBD1 identical over 7 bases. Per germline, CDR1 MGHRA and CDR2 YSYEKL. J was trimmed by 4 bases and V by 2 bases; bases with no gene match: 4. This CDR3 is built from 14 residues. The chain's CDR3 is CASSQPRTGTEAFF. Written as DNA, the CDR3 is TGCGCCAGCAGCCAACCACGGACAGGCACTGAAGCTTTCTTT.

The V and J genes are TRBV2 and TRBJ2-2; a weak D match, TRBD2 (6 bases). Trimming took 3 bases from V and 4 from J, leaving 12 bases between them. Germline V CDR1 and CDR2: SNHLY, FYNNEI. CDR3 size: 15 residues. The CDR3 here is CASSEPAGPTGELFF. As DNA, the CDR3 is TGTGCCAGCAGTGAGCCAGCGGGTCCCACCGGGGAGCTGTTTTTT.